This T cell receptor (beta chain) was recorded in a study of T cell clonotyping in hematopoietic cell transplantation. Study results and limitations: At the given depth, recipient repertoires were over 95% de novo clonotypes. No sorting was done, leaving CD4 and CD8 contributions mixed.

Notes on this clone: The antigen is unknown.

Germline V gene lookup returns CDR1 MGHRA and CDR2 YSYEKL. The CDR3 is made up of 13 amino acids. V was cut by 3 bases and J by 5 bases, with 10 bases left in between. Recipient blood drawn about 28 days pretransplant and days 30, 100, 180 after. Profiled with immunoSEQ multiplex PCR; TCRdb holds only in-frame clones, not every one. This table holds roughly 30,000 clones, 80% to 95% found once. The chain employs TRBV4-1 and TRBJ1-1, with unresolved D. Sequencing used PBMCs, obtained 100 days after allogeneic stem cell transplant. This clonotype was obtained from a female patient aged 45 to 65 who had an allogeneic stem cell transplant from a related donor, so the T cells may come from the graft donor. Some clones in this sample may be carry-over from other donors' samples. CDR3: CASSQPGGTEAFF. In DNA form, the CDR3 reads TGCGCCAGCAGCCAGCCGGGAGGGACTGAAGCTTTCTTT.